This T cell receptor (beta chain) was documented in a study of glioma-infiltrating T cells after dendritic cell vaccination. The CDR3 has 15 amino acids. With V trimmed by 5 bases and J by 4 bases, 7 bases remained unmatched. Per the germline V gene, CDR1 is MNHEY and CDR2 is SVGAGI. The PCR used 60 V beta and 13 J beta primers. The method was immunoSEQ multiplex PCR; TCRdb's version includes in-frame clones alone and lacks a portion of them. The sample lists more than 20,000 clones, around 74% occurring once. This material consisted of blood, taken before dendritic cell vaccination. The chain links TRBV6-5 to TRBJ2-3, with TRBD1 matching 9 bases. This sequence was found in a human donor with glioblastoma. CDR3 residues: CASSKGTGNPDTQYF. CDR3 DNA: TGTGCCAGCAGTAAAGGGACAGGGAACCCAGATACGCAGTATTTT.